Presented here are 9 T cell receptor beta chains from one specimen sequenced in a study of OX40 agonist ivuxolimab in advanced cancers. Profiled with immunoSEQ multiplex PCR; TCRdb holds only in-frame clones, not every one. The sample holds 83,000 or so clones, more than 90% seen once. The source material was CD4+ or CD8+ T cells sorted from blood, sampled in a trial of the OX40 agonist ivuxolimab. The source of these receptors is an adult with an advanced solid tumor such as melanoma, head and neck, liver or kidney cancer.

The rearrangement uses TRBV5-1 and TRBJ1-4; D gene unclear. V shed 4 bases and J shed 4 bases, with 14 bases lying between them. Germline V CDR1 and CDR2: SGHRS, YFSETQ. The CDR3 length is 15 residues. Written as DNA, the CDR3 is TGCGCCAGCAGCCTCTCGGCGGGGAATAATGAAAAACTGTTTTTT. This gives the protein CASSLSAGNNEKLFF.

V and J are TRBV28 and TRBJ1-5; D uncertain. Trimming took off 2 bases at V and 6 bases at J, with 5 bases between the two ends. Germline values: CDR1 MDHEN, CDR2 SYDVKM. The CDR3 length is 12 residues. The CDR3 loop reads CASSLPGQPQHF. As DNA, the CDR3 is TGTGCCAGCAGTTTACCCGGTCAGCCCCAGCATTTT.

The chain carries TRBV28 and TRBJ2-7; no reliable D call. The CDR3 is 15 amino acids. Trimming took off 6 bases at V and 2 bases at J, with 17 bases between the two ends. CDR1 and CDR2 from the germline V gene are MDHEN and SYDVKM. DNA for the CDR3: TGTGCCAGCAGACCTACACAACTCGGAACCTACGAGCAGTACTTC. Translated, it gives CASRPTQLGTYEQYF.

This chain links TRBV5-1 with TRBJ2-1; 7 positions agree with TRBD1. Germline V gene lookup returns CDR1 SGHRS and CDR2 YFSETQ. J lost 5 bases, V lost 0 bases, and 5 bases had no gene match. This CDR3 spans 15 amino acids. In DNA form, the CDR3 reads TGCGCCAGCAGCTTGGAGGGGGCGAGGAACAATGAGCAGTTCTTC. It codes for CASSLEGARNNEQFF.

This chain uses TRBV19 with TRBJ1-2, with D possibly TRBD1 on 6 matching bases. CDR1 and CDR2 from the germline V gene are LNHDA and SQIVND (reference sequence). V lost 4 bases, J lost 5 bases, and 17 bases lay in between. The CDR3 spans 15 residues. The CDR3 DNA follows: TGTGCCAGTAGTACTCAAACCAAGGGACAATATGGCTACACCTTC. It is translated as CASSTQTKGQYGYTF.

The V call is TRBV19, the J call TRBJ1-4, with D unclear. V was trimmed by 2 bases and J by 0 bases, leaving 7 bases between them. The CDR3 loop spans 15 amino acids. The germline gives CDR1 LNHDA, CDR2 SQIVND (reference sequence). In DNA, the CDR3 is TGTGCCAGTAGTATAAGTAGGGCAACTAATGAAAAACTGTTTTTT. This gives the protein CASSISRATNEKLFF.

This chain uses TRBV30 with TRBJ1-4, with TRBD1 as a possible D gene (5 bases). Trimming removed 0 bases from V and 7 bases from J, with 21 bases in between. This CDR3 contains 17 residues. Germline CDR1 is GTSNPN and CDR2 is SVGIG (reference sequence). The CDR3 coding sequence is TGTGCCTGGAGTGTAGCCCCCGGGGCAAACCGGGGTGAAAAACTGTTTTTT. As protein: CAWSVAPGANRGEKLFF.

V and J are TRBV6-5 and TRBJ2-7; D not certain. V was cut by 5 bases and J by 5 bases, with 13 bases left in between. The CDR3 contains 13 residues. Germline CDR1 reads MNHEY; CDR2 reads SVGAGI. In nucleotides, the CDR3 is TGTGCCAGCAGTCAACCCCCAGGCCACGAGCAGTACTTC. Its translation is CASSQPPGHEQYF.

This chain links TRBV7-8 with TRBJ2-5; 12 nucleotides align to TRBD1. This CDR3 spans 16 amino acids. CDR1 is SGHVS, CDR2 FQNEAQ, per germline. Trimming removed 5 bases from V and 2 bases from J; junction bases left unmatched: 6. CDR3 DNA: TGTGCCAGCAGCCCAAGGGACAGGGGGCTTCAAGAGACCCAGTACTTC. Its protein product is CASSPRDRGLQETQYF.